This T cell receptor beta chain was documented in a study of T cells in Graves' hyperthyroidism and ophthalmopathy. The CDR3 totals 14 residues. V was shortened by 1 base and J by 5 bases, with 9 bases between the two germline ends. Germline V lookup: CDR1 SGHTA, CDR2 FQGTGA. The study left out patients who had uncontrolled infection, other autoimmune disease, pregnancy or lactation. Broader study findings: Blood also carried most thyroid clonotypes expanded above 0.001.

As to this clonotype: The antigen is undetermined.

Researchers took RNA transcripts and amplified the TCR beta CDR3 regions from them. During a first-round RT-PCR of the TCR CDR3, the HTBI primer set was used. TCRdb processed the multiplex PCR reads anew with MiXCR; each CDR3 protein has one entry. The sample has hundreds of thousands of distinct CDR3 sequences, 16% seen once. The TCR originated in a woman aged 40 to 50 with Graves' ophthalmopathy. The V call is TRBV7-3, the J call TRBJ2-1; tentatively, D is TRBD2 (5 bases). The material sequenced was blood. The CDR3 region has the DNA TGTGCCAGCAGCTTAAGTCTAGCCAACAATGAGCAGTTCTTC. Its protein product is CASSLSLANNEQFF.